These 16 T cell receptor beta chains came from one sample sequenced in a study of CD8 T cells in ankylosing spondylitis. TCRdb reprocessed the 5' RACE reads with MiXCR, giving one entry per CDR3 protein. The sample has hundreds of thousands of distinct CDR3 sequences; around 32% are singletons. The sequencing input was blood, either unsorted or a sorted T cell fraction (not recorded which). Source of these receptors: a male donor with ankylosing spondylitis or in good health (not recorded which).

This clonotype was detected ten times or more. This chain links TRBV12-3 or TRBV12-4 with TRBJ1-5; TRBD1 aligns across 8 bases. The CDR3 length is 14 residues. The junction had 4 bases not matched to a gene; V was cut back by 5 bases and J by 4 bases. The CDR3 loop reads CASSLDRANQPQHF. The CDR3 nucleotides read TGTGCCAGCAGTCTGGACAGGGCAAATCAGCCCCAGCATTTT.

The sample holds a few counts of this clonotype. The V call is TRBV20-1, the J call TRBJ1-5, with D perhaps matching TRBD1 (6 bases). The CDR3 is made up of 13 amino acids. Germline CDR1 and CDR2: DFQATT and SNEGSKA (reference sequence). Trimming stripped 6 bases from V and 7 bases from J, with 16 bases between. CDR3 coding DNA: TGCAGTGCCGAACAGGGATTCGGGCAGCCCCAGCATTTT. This gives the protein CSAEQGFGQPQHF.

The V and J genes are TRBV7-9 and TRBJ2-3, with D perhaps matching TRBD2 (5 bases). Germline V lookup: CDR1 SEHNR, CDR2 FQNEAQ (reference sequence). This CDR3 comprises 14 residues. The germline V and J ends were trimmed by 5 bases and 2 bases, with 11 bases remaining between them. The CDR3 sequence is CASSPGGNTDTQYF. CDR3 nucleotides: TGTGCCAGCAGCCCCGGAGGTAACACAGATACGCAGTATTTT.

In its sample, this clonotype was seen a few times. The J gene is TRBJ2-3, the V gene TRBV20-1; 9 bases fit TRBD1. Germline CDR1 reads DFQATT; CDR2 reads SNEGSKA (reference sequence). V gave up 5 bases and J gave up 6 bases; unmatched junction bases: 9. The CDR3 sequence is 14 residues long. The CDR3 DNA follows: TGCAGTGCTCGGGACAGGGAGCAATTGGATACGCAGTATTTT. It encodes CSARDREQLDTQYF.

The chain employs TRBV12-3 or TRBV12-4 and TRBJ2-3; a possible D gene is TRBD1 (5 bases). The CDR3 loop spans 16 amino acids. V dropped 6 bases and J dropped 2 bases, with 18 bases sitting between them. CDR3 DNA sequence: TGTGCCAGCAGAACCCCCCCGACAGCAGACACAGATACGCAGTATTTT. Its protein is CASRTPPTADTDTQYF.

This clonotype was observed a handful of times. The genes are TRBV3-1 and TRBJ1-5; a weak D match, TRBD1 (5 bases). Germline V gives CDR1 LGHDT, CDR2 YNNKEL (reference sequence). The CDR3 runs 14 residues. V dropped 6 bases and J dropped 4 bases, with 13 bases sitting between them. The CDR3 DNA is TGTGCCAGCAGTCCCCGACAGCTAAATCAGCCCCAGCATTTT. The encoded protein is CASSPRQLNQPQHF.

This clonotype was observed a few times. The J gene is TRBJ2-7, the V gene TRBV5-6; D perhaps matches TRBD2 (5 bases). CDR3 length: 14 residues. The V and J ends lost 3 bases and 6 bases respectively, with 16 bases between them. Per germline, CDR1 SGHDT and CDR2 YYEEEE. This CDR3 reads CASSSRTDSIEQYF. CDR3 in DNA: TGTGCCAGCAGCTCAAGGACGGACTCCATCGAGCAGTACTTC.

The chain links TRBV20-1 to TRBJ2-7; D gene ambiguous. Germline CDR1 DFQATT, CDR2 SNEGSKA (reference sequence). This CDR3 comprises 13 residues. V was pared by 6 bases and J by 7 bases, with 19 bases between. This CDR3 reads CSARPRSDQEQYF. CDR3 DNA sequence: TGCAGTGCCCGCCCCCGATCGGACCAGGAGCAGTACTTC.

The rearrangement joins TRBV16 to TRBJ1-2; D is unresolved. CDR1 KGHSY and CDR2 FQNENV come from the germline V gene. With 4 bases removed from V and 5 bases from J, the gap between germline ends came to 17 bases. The CDR3 sequence is 15 residues long. In DNA, the CDR3 is TGTGCCAGCAGCCCCCCCCTGGGTCGGCGGTATGGCTACACCTTC. This sequence encodes CASSPPLGRRYGYTF.

The V gene is TRBV10-3, the J gene TRBJ2-7; a possible D gene is TRBD2 (5 bases). This CDR3 is 13 amino acids long. Germline V gives CDR1 ENHRY, CDR2 SYGVKD. V was clipped by 2 bases and J by 4 bases, with 9 bases between them. CDR3 in DNA: TGTGCCATCAGTGAGAGTCGAGGGTACGAGCAGTACTTC. It encodes CAISESRGYEQYF.

This clonotype came up a few times. This chain uses TRBV5-5 with TRBJ2-3; D gene ambiguous. This CDR3 spans 14 amino acids. The germline V and J ends were trimmed by 4 bases and 0 bases, with 9 bases remaining between them. Germline loops: CDR1 SGHKS, CDR2 YYEKEE (reference sequence). CDR3 coding DNA: TGTGCCAGCAGCCCACAAGGGAGCACAGATACGCAGTATTTT. Translating gives CASSPQGSTDTQYF.

This clonotype has just a few counts. J is TRBJ2-1 and V is TRBV12-3 or TRBV12-4, with D possibly matching TRBD1 (5 bases). This CDR3 spans 15 amino acids. Trimming shortened V by 5 bases and J by 3 bases, and 14 bases separated the two germline ends. The CDR3: CASSHLRVYYNEQFF. The CDR3 DNA reads as TGTGCCAGCAGTCACCTCAGGGTTTACTACAATGAGCAGTTCTTC.

This clonotype was seen a single time. This rearrangement joins TRBV12-3 or TRBV12-4 to TRBJ2-3; D ambiguous. The CDR3 has 13 residues. V dropped 8 bases and J dropped 2 bases, with 11 bases sitting between them. The CDR3 loop is CASLLGATDTQYF. Written as DNA, the CDR3 is TGTGCCAGCCTTTTGGGCGCCACAGATACGCAGTATTTT.

This clonotype was seen more than once but under ten times. The V and J genes are TRBV6-5 and TRBJ1-2; D is ambiguous. Looked up from germline, CDR1 is MNHEY and CDR2 is SVGAGI. V lost 2 bases to trimming and J lost 5 bases, with 12 bases between them. CDR3 length: 14 amino acids. CDR3 nucleotides: TGTGCCAGCAGTTACAGCCCTGGCGGGTATGGCTACACCTTC. It is translated as CASSYSPGGYGYTF.

This clonotype was seen more than once but under ten times. The chain couples TRBV7-9 to TRBJ1-1, with TRBD1 matching over 8 bases. Trimming took 4 bases from V and 4 from J; bases not matched to a gene: 8. There are 15 residues in the CDR3. The V gene's germline CDR1 is SEHNR and CDR2 FQNEAQ (reference sequence). The CDR3 DNA sequence: TGTGCCAGCAGCTATCAACAGGGGGTGCGCACTGAAGCTTTCTTT. Protein sequence: CASSYQQGVRTEAFF.

This chain joins TRBV20-1 and TRBJ2-5; D tentatively reads TRBD1 or TRBD2 (5 bases each). V lost 3 bases to trimming and J lost 1 base, with 12 bases between them. Germline V gives CDR1 DFQATT, CDR2 SNEGSKA (reference sequence). CDR3 length equals 14 residues. The CDR3 reads CSARGESLQETQYF. The CDR3 DNA reads as TGCAGTGCTAGGGGGGAGTCCCTCCAAGAGACCCAGTACTTC.